This T cell receptor beta chain was captured in a study of T cells after yellow fever vaccination. The sample holds many counts of this clonotype. One entry per CDR3 protein, called by TCRdb with MiXCR from the 5' RACE reads. This table holds fewer than 100,000 distinct CDR3 sequences, roughly 6% found once. Trimming cost V 5 bases and J 1 base, with 18 bases left between them. This CDR3 comprises 16 residues. Germline V gene data show CDR1 as MNHEY and CDR2 as SVGEGT. The specimen was CD8+ T cells sorted from PBMCs, collected 10 days after the yellow fever booster vaccination. This sequence originates from a man between 18 and 35 years old who received the YFV17D yellow fever vaccine. The rearrangement links TRBV6-2 or TRBV6-3 to TRBJ2-7; TRBD2 is a possible D gene (6 bases). In DNA, the CDR3 is TGTGCCAGCAGTCCCGACGGGGGAGAAAGGTCCTACGAGCAGTACTTC. Amino acids: CASSPDGGERSYEQYF.